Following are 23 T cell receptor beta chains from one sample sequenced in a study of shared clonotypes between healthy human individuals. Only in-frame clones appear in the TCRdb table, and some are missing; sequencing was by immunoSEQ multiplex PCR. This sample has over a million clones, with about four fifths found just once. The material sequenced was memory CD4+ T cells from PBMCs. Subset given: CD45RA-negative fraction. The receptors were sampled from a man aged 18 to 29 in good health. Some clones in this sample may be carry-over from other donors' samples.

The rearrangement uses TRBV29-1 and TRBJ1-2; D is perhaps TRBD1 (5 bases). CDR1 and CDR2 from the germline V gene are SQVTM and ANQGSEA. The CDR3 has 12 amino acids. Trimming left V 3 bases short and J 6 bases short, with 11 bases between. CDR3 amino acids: CSVESGDHGYTF. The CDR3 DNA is TGCAGCGTTGAGTCCGGGGACCATGGCTACACCTTC.

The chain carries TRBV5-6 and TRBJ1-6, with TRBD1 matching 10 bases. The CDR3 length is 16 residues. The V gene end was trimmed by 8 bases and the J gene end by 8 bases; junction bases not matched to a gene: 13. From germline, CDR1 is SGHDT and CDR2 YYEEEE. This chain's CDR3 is CASNPGQGRMDSPLHF. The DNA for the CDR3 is TGTGCCAGTAACCCGGGACAGGGGAGAATGGATTCACCCCTCCACTTT.

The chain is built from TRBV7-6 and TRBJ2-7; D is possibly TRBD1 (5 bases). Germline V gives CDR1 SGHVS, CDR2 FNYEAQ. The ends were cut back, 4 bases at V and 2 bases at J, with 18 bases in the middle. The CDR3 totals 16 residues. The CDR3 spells CASSSRSEGVAYEQYF. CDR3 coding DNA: TGTGCCAGCAGCTCTAGGTCTGAAGGGGTCGCCTACGAGCAGTACTTC.

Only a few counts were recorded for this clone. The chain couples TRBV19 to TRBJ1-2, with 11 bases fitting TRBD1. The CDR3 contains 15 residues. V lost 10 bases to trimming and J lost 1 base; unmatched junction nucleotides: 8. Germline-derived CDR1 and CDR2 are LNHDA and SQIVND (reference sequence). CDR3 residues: CATKDRGLNNYGYTF. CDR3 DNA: TGTGCCACCAAGGACAGGGGGCTTAATAACTATGGCTACACCTTC.

Here the CDR3 reads CASSWSYTF. As DNA, the CDR3 is TGTGCCAGCAGTTGGTCCTACACCTTC. The chain has TRBV28 and TRBJ1-2; no clear D. The CDR3 length is 9 residues. The germline V gene has CDR1 MDHEN and CDR2 SYDVKM. Trimming took 4 bases from V and 10 from J, leaving 4 bases between them.

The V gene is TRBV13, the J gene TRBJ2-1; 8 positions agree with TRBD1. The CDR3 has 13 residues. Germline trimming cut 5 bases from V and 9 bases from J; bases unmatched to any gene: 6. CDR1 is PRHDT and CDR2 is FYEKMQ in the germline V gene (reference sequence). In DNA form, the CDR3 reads TGTGCCAGCAGCGGCGGACAGGGCGGTGAGCAGTTCTTC. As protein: CASSGGQGGEQFF.

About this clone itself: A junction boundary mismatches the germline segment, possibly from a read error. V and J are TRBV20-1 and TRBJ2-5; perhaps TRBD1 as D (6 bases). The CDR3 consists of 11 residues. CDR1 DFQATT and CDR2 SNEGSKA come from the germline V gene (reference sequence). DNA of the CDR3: TGTACAGGGCAGGGGCCCGAGACCCAGTACTTC. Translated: CTGQGPETQYF.

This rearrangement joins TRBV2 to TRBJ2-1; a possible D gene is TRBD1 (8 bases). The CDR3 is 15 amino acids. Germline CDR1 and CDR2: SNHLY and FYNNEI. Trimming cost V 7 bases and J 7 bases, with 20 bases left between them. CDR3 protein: CASTLQGGRVNEQFF. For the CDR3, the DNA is TGTGCCAGCACCTTACAGGGGGGGCGGGTAAATGAGCAGTTCTTC.

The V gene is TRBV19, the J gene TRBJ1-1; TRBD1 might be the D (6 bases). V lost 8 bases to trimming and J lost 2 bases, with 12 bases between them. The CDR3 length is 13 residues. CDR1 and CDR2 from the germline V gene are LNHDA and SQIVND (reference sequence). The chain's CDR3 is CASSETGNTEAFF. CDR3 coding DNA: TGTGCCAGTTCCGAGACAGGTAACACTGAAGCTTTCTTT.

The CDR3 loop is CASNPGLVDYNEQFF. CDR3 sequence (DNA): TGTGCCAGCAACCCGGGACTTGTTGACTACAATGAGCAGTTCTTC. V usage is TRBV27 and J usage is TRBJ2-1, with D maybe TRBD2 (6 bases). V lost 7 bases, J lost 3 bases, and 16 bases lay in between. This CDR3 region has 15 residues. Germline V lookup: CDR1 MNHEY, CDR2 SMNVEV (reference sequence).

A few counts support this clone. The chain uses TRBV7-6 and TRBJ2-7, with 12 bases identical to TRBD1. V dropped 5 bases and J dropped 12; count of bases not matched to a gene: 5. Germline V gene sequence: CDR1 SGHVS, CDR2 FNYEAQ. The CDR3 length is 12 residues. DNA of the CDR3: TGTGCCAGCAGCCCCGGGACAGGGGGCTTGTACTTC. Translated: CASSPGTGGLYF.

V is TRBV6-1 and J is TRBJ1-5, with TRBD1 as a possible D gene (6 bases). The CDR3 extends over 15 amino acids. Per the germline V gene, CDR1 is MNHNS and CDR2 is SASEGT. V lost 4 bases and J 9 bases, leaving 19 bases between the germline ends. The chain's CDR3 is CASSAGAPFLGPQHF. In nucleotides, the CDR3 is TGTGCCAGCAGTGCGGGGGCTCCATTCTTAGGGCCCCAGCATTTT.

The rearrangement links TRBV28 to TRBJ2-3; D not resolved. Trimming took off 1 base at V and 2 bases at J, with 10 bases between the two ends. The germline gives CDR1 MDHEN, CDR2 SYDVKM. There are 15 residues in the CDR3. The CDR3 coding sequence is TGTGCCAGCAGTTTATACCTTTCTGACACAGATACGCAGTATTTT. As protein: CASSLYLSDTDTQYF. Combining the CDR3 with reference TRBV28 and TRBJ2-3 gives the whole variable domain DVKVTQSSRYLVKRTGEKVFLECVQDMDHENMFWYRQDPGLGLRLIYFSYDVKMKEKGDIPEGYSVSREKKERFSLILESASTNQTSMYLCASSLYLSDTDTQYFGPGTRLTVL.

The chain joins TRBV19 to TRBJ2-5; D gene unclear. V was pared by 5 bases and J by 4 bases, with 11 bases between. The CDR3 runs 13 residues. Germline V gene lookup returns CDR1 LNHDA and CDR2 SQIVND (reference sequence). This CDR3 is CASSYPGAETQYF. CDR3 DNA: TGTGCCAGTAGTTACCCGGGCGCAGAGACCCAGTACTTC. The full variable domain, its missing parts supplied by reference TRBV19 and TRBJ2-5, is DGGITQSPKYLFRKEGQNVTLSCEQNLNHDAMYWYRQDPGQGLRLIYYSQIVNDFQKGDIAEGYSVSREKKESFPLTVTSAQKNPTAFYLCASSYPGAETQYFGPGTRLLVL.

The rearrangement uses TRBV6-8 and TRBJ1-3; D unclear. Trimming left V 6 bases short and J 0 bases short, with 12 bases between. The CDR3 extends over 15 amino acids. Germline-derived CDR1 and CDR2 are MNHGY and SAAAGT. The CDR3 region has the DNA TGTGCCAGCAGCCCAATCCAGAGCTCTGGAAACACCATATATTTT. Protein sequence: CASSPIQSSGNTIYF.

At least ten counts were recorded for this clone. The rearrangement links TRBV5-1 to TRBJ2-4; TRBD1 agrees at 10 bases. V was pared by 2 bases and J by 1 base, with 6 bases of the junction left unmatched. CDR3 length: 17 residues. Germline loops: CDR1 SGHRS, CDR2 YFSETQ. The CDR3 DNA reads TGCGCCAGCAGCTTTAATCCGGGACAGGGGGCCAAAAACATTCAGTACTTC. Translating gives CASSFNPGQGAKNIQYF.

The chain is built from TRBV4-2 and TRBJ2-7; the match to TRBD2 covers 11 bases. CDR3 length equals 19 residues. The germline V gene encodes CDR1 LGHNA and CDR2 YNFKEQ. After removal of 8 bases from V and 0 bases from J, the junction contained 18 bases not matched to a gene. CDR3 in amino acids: CASAPIYGQGLAASYEQYF. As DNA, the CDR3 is TGTGCCAGCGCTCCTATTTACGGACAGGGACTAGCGGCCTCCTACGAGCAGTACTTC.

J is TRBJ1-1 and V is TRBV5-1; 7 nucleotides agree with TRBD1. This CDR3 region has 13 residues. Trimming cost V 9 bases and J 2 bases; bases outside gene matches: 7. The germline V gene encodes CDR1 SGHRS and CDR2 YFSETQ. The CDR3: CATAGTVNTEAFF. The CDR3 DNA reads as TGCGCCACCGCAGGGACAGTTAACACTGAAGCTTTCTTT. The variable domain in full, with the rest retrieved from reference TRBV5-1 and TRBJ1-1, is KAGVTQTPRYLIKTRGQQVTLSCSPISGHRSVSWYQQTPGQGLQFLFEYFSETQRNKGNFPGRFSGRQFSNSRSEMNVSTLELGDSALYLCATAGTVNTEAFFGQGTRLTVV.

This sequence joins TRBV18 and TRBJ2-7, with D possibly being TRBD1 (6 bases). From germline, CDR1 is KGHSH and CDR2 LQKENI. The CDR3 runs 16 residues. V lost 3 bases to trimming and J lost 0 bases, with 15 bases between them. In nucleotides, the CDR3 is TGTGCCAGCTCACCGAACAATAACAGGGCCTCCTACGAGCAGTACTTC. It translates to CASSPNNNRASYEQYF.

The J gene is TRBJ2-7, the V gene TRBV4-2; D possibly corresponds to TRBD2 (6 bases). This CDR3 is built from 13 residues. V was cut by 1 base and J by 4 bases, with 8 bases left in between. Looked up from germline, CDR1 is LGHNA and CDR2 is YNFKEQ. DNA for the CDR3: TGTGCCAGCAGCCAAGGGACTATATACGAGCAGTACTTC. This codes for CASSQGTIYEQYF.

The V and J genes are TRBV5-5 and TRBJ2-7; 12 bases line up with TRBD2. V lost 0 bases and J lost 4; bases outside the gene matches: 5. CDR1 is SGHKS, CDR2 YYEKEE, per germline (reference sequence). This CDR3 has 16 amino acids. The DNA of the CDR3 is TGTGCCAGCAGCTTGGGGCTAGCGGGAGGGTGGTACGAGCAGTACTTC. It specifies CASSLGLAGGWYEQYF.

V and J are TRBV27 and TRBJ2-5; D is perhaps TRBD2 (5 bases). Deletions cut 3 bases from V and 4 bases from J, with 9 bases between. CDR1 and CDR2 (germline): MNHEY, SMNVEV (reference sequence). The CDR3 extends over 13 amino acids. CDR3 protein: CASSLVATETQYF. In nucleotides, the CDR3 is TGTGCCAGCAGTTTGGTAGCGACAGAGACCCAGTACTTC.

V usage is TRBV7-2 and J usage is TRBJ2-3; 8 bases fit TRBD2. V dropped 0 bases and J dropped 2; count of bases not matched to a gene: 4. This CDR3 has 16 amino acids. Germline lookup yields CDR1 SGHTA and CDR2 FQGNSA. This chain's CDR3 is CASSLASSGYTDTQYF. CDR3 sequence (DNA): TGTGCCAGCAGCTTAGCGTCTAGCGGGTACACAGATACGCAGTATTTT.